This T cell receptor beta chain comes out of a study of identical twins. Study observations and caveats: Compared with models, monozygotic twins showed more out-of-frame TCR alpha sharing. Insertion counts were lower in abundant cord blood beta clonotypes, a trend that memory repertoires did not show.

Template switching supplied a universal primer site; unique molecular identifiers were carried on the cDNA. Each CDR3 protein is one row after TCRdb ran MiXCR on the 5' RACE reads. The repertoire holds about 220,000 distinct CDR3 sequences, with 6% to 8.5% as singletons. The CDR3 covers 18 residues. The V gene end was trimmed by 8 bases and the J gene end by 2 bases; junction bases not matched to a gene: 17. CDR1 is SNHLY, CDR2 FYNNEI, per germline. About this clonotype: Antigen unknown.

Another study also made use of these data, one on yellow fever vaccine responses in identical twins. From that paper: Convergence reportedly seemed to mark part of the twins' vaccine T cell response, with personalization marking the rest.

V gene TRBV2 combines with J gene TRBJ2-3, with TRBD2 matching 9 bases. The origin of this receptor is a woman under 30 in good health. Sequencing was carried out using CD8+ T cells sorted from blood. CDR3 sequence: CASWRVTSSGEITDTQYF. The CDR3 DNA follows: TGTGCCAGCTGGAGGGTGACTTCTAGCGGGGAAATCACAGATACGCAGTATTTT.